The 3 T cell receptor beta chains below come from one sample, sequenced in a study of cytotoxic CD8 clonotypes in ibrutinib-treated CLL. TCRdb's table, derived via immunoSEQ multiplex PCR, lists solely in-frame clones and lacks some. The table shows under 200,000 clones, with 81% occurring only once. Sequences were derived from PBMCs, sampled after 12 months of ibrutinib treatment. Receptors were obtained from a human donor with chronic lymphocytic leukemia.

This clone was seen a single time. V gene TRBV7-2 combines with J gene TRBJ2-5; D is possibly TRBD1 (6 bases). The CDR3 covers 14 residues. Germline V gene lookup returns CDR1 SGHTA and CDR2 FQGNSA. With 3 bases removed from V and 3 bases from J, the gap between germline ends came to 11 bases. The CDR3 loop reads CASSFRTEKETQYF. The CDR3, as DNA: TGTGCCAGCAGCTTTAGGACAGAGAAAGAGACCCAGTACTTC.

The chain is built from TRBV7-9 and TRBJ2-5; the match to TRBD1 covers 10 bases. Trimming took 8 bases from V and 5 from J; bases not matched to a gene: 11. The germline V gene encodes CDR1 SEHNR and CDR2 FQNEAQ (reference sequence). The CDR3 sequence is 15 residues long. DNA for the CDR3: TGTGCCAGCGTTAGACAGGGGGCGCAGCTTGAGACCCAGTACTTC. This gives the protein CASVRQGAQLETQYF.

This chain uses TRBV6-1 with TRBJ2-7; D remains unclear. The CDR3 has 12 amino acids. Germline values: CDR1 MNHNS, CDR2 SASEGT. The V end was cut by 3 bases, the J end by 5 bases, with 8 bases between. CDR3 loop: CASSDEGDEQYF. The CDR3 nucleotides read TGTGCCAGCAGTGATGAAGGCGACGAGCAGTACTTC.